The 3 T cell receptor beta chains below come from one sample, sequenced in a study of T cell changes during pregnancy in multiple sclerosis. Sequenced by immunoSEQ multiplex PCR; TCRdb stores in-frame clones only, minus some. The profile shows tens of thousands of clones, about 92% of them singletons. The source material was peripheral blood, sampled in the first trimester of pregnancy. The receptors originated from a female donor in good health, enrolled as a control in a pregnancy study.

V gene TRBV2 combines with J gene TRBJ1-1; D ambiguous. This CDR3 has 13 residues. Germline CDR1 SNHLY, CDR2 FYNNEI. With 4 bases removed from V and 1 base from J, the gap between germline ends came to 7 bases. The CDR3 DNA sequence: TGTGCCAGCAGTGGACACCCGAACACTGAAGCTTTCTTT. Translated, it gives CASSGHPNTEAFF.

This rearrangement joins TRBV6-5 to TRBJ2-2, with 7 bases that match TRBD2. Germline CDR1 MNHEY, CDR2 SVGAGI. After removal of 6 bases from V and 5 bases from J, the junction contained 6 bases not matched to a gene. CDR3 length: 14 residues. The CDR3 is CASRAWEGTGELFF. DNA of the CDR3: TGTGCCAGCAGAGCCTGGGAGGGAACCGGGGAGCTGTTTTTT.

The V call is TRBV6-5, the J call TRBJ1-2, with 10 nucleotides matching TRBD1. The V segment lost 6 bases and the J segment 8 bases; nucleotides outside the gene matches: 9. Germline CDR1 and CDR2: MNHEY and SVGAGI. There are 14 residues in the CDR3. CDR3 DNA sequence: TGTGCCAGCAGGGACTGGGACAGGGGCTCAGGCTACACCTTC. Protein product: CASRDWDRGSGYTF.